One sample yielded the 30 T cell receptor beta chains listed below, sequenced in a study of CD8+CD57+ T cells in acquired aplastic anemia. TCR beta VDJ and CDR3 profiling used genomic DNA as template. TCRdb reanalysed the reads using MiXCR and keeps one entry per CDR3 protein. This sample has about 210,000 distinct CDR3 sequences, with approximately 60% found just once. What was sequenced was sorted CD4+, CD8+, or CD8+CD57+ T cells (not recorded which) from PBMCs. The receptor set was obtained from a human donor in good health.

This clonotype was detected once. The rearrangement uses TRBV24-1 and TRBJ2-2; D is unclear. V lost 12 bases and J 6 bases, leaving 16 bases between the germline ends. Germline CDR1 KGHDR, CDR2 SFDVKD. The CDR3 runs to 13 residues. CDR3 sequence reads: CAARKSFAGELFF. CDR3 nucleotides: TGTGCCGCCCGCAAGTCCTTCGCCGGGGAGCTGTTTTTT.

The chain combines TRBV5-8 with TRBJ1-6; the D is unclear. Germline loops: CDR1 SGHTS, CDR2 YDEGEE. The CDR3 has 16 residues. Deletions cut 0 bases from V and 5 bases from J, with 12 bases between. Written as DNA, the CDR3 is TGTGCCAGCAGCTTGGCCATGGGGTCAAATAATTCACCCCTCCACTTT. Its protein product is CASSLAMGSNNSPLHF. Drawing the rest from reference TRBV5-8 and TRBJ1-6, the complete variable domain is EAGVTQSPTHLIKTRGQQATLRCSPISGHTSVYWYQQALGLGLQFLLWYDEGEERNRGNFPPRFSGRQFPNYSSELNVNALELEDSALYLCASSLAMGSNNSPLHFGNGTRLTVT.

This clonotype was recorded many times. The rearrangement links TRBV19 to TRBJ1-4; 8 bases fit TRBD1. Germline values: CDR1 LNHDA, CDR2 SQIVND (reference sequence). The CDR3 contains 15 residues. Trimming took 4 bases from V and 6 from J; bases not matched to a gene: 7. CDR3 bases: TGTGCCAGTAGTACGGGACAGGATCTGTATGAAAAACTGTTTTTT. Its protein is CASSTGQDLYEKLFF. The full variable domain, with the rest looked up from reference TRBV19 and TRBJ1-4, is DGGITQSPKYLFRKEGQNVTLSCEQNLNHDAMYWYRQDPGQGLRLIYYSQIVNDFQKGDIAEGYSVSREKKESFPLTVTSAQKNPTAFYLCASSTGQDLYEKLFFGSGTQLSVL.

On this clonotype itself: The junction departs from the called germline gene at one end, perhaps through a read error. The chain recombines TRBV7-7 with TRBJ1-5; tentatively, D is TRBD1 (6 bases). The V gene's germline CDR1 is SSHAT and CDR2 FNYEAQ (reference sequence). The CDR3 spans 17 residues. CDR3 region: CASRQEEQGPINQPQHF. In DNA form, the CDR3 reads TGTGCTAGCAGACAGGAGGAGCAGGGGCCTATCAATCAGCCCCAGCATTTT.

The gene calls are TRBV7-8 and TRBJ2-5, with 8 bases lining up with TRBD2. Germline V gene lookup returns CDR1 SGHVS and CDR2 FQNEAQ. Trimming at V came to 4 bases and at J to 4 bases, leaving 11 bases not matched to a gene. The CDR3 has 16 amino acids. This chain's CDR3 is CASSSFAVAGRETQYF. The CDR3 DNA reads TGTGCCAGCAGCTCCTTTGCGGTAGCGGGACGAGAGACCCAGTACTTC.

On this clonotype: A much larger clone lies one base from this, so it may be a read error. This chain joins TRBV12-3 or TRBV12-4 and TRBJ2-7; the match to TRBD2 covers 13 bases. Germline trimming cut 6 bases from V and 7 bases from J; bases unmatched to any gene: 12. The CDR3 length is 16 residues. As DNA, the CDR3 is TGTGCCAGCAGGATACTAGCGGGAGGGCCGGGGGATGAGCAGTACTTC. Its translation is CASRILAGGPGDEQYF.

As for this clonotype: A junction end diverges from the germline sequence, so it may reflect a read error. The genes are TRBV7-9 and TRBJ2-7; a possible D gene is TRBD1 (5 bases). Looked up from germline, CDR1 is SEHNR and CDR2 is FQNEAQ (reference sequence). The CDR3 extends over 15 amino acids. The CDR3 reads CVSSSPTRGSYEQYF. The CDR3 DNA reads as TGTGTCAGCAGCTCCCCGACAAGGGGCTCCTACGAGCAGTACTTC.

This clonotype was seen a handful of times. The chain couples TRBV7-6 to TRBJ1-1; D is possibly TRBD1 (5 bases). CDR1 and CDR2 from the germline V gene are SGHVS and FNYEAQ. The CDR3 has 14 residues. Deletions cut 5 bases from V and 6 bases from J, with 16 bases between. CDR3: CASSRDPLKAEAFF. The CDR3 DNA follows: TGTGCCAGCAGCCGGGACCCCCTCAAAGCTGAAGCTTTCTTT.

The sample holds a few counts of this clonotype. The rearrangement joins TRBV4-2 to TRBJ2-1; the D gene is possibly TRBD1 (6 bases). V was cut by 4 bases and J by 13 bases, with 14 bases left in between. Looked up from germline, CDR1 is LGHNA and CDR2 is YNFKEQ. CDR3 size: 12 residues. The CDR3 DNA sequence: TGTGCCAGCAGCCTAGACCGGGACAACCAGTTCTTC. It specifies CASSLDRDNQFF.

This clonotype was seen a handful of times. This sequence joins TRBV5-5 and TRBJ2-7, with D maybe TRBD1 (5 bases). The length of the CDR3 is 16 residues. Trimming shortened V by 3 bases and J by 5 bases, and 21 bases separated the two germline ends. The germline CDR1 and CDR2 sequences are SGHKS and YYEKEE (reference sequence). CDR3 region: CASSSTPLLRVDEQYF. Written as DNA, the CDR3 is TGTGCCAGCAGCTCCACCCCCCTGCTCAGGGTCGACGAGCAGTACTTC. The full variable domain, its missing parts supplied by reference TRBV5-5 and TRBJ2-7, is DAGVTQSPTHLIKTRGQQVTLRCSPISGHKSVSWYQQVLGQGPQFIFQYYEKEERGRGNFPDRFSARQFPNYSSELNVNALLLGDSALYLCASSSTPLLRVDEQYFGPGTRLTVT.

This clonotype was counted many times. The CDR3 reads CASTAGSGYGYTF. In DNA form, the CDR3 reads TGTGCCAGCACGGCGGGCTCGGGCTATGGCTACACCTTC. The V gene is TRBV12-3 or TRBV12-4, the J gene TRBJ1-2; D is undetermined. The CDR3 is 13 residues long. Trimming took 7 bases from V and 4 from J, leaving 13 bases between them.

This clonotype came up a few times. At one of its ends the junction is not consistent with the germline gene, which may arise from a read error. The chain uses TRBV7-7 and TRBJ2-5; no clear D gene. The germline gives CDR1 SSHAT, CDR2 FNYEAQ (reference sequence). CDR3 length equals 14 residues. The CDR3 protein is CASSLVGEIETQYF. The CDR3 DNA is TGTGCTAGCAGCTTAGTCGGTGAAATAGAGACCCAGTACTTC.

The rearrangement joins TRBV6-4 to TRBJ1-1; D is unresolved. The germline V gene has CDR1 MRHNA and CDR2 SNTAGT. The CDR3 length is 14 residues. Trimming pared 6 bases from V and 0 bases from J, leaving 11 bases between. The CDR3 DNA sequence: TGTGCCAGCAGACCCGACGGACTGAACACTGAAGCTTTCTTT. Its translation is CASRPDGLNTEAFF.

The rearrangement uses TRBV25-1 and TRBJ2-1; 10 nucleotides line up with TRBD2. V dropped 1 base and J dropped 8; count of bases not matched to a gene: 11. The CDR3 has 17 amino acids. Germline V CDR1 and CDR2: MGHDK, SYGVNS. The CDR3 nucleotides are TGTGCCAGCAGTGAATCCTTGGGGCTAGCGGGAGTCGATGAGCAGTTCTTC. This gives the protein CASSESLGLAGVDEQFF.

This chain joins TRBV11-2 and TRBJ1-1; the D is unclear. The CDR3 sequence is 16 residues long. Germline CDR1 SGHAT, CDR2 FQNNGV. V shed 2 bases and J shed 3 bases, with 16 bases lying between them. As DNA, the CDR3 is TGTGCCAGCAGCTTACAAATACTGGGGAGGGACACTGAAGCTTTCTTT. It encodes CASSLQILGRDTEAFF. Filled out from reference TRBV11-2 and TRBJ1-1, the complete variable domain reads EAGVAQSPRYKIIEKRQSVAFWCNPISGHATLYWYQQILGQGPKLLIQFQNNGVVDDSQLPKDRFSAERLKGVDSTLKIQPAKLEDSAVYLCASSLQILGRDTEAFFGQGTRLTVV.

As to this clonotype: A read error may produce the germline difference seen at one junction end. The rearrangement joins TRBV7-9 to TRBJ1-2, with 7 bases matching TRBD1. Germline assignment: CDR1 SEHNR and CDR2 FQNEAQ (reference sequence). CDR3 length equals 12 residues. The CDR3 spells CASSFQQGPGSF. CDR3 in DNA: TGTGCCAGCAGCTTTCAACAGGGGCCGGGATCCTTC.

The rearrangement uses TRBV20-1 and TRBJ2-1; the D is unclear. The V gene lost 8 bases and the J gene lost 1 base, with 15 bases spanning the gap. This CDR3 spans 14 amino acids. CDR1 is DFQATT and CDR2 is SNEGSKA in the germline V gene (reference sequence). CDR3 nucleotides: TGCAGTACGTTCGAAGCCGTATCCTACAATGAGCAGTTCTTC. It translates to CSTFEAVSYNEQFF.

The rearrangement uses TRBV12-3 or TRBV12-4 and TRBJ2-7; D may correspond to TRBD1 or TRBD2 (6 bases each). Between the trimmed V and J ends, which lost 4 bases and 7 bases, there was a span of 14 bases. CDR3 length: 13 amino acids. CDR3 in amino acids: CASSSELGGEQYF. CDR3 in DNA: TGTGCCAGCAGTTCGGAATTAGGGGGGGAGCAGTACTTC.

The table lists this clonotype with many counts. The chain links TRBV9 to TRBJ2-1; tentative D call: TRBD2 (6 bases). The CDR3 covers 16 residues. Germline V gene lookup returns CDR1 SGDLS and CDR2 YYNGEE. With 6 bases removed from V and 0 bases from J, the gap between germline ends came to 16 bases. The CDR3 sequence: CASTSGGISSYNEQFF. CDR3 nucleotide sequence: TGTGCCAGCACCTCCGGAGGGATTAGCTCCTACAATGAGCAGTTCTTC.

This clonotype was counted only a few times. The chain uses TRBV9 and TRBJ2-7, with unresolved D. Germline CDR1 and CDR2: SGDLS and YYNGEE. V was trimmed by 9 bases and J by 5 bases, leaving 18 bases between them. The CDR3 is made up of 13 amino acids. As DNA, the CDR3 is TGTGCCACCTTGCACTCTTACGGCGACGAGCAGTACTTC. This translates into CATLHSYGDEQYF.

This clonotype was observed many times. This chain joins TRBV24-1 and TRBJ2-3; TRBD1 aligns across 7 bases. CDR1 is KGHDR, CDR2 SFDVKD, per germline. This CDR3 comprises 13 residues. After removal of 7 bases from V and 4 bases from J, the junction contained 4 bases not matched to a gene. The CDR3 DNA sequence: TGTGCCACCAGACCCACAGGGGCAGATACGCAGTATTTT. The encoded protein is CATRPTGADTQYF.

This clonotype was found once. The genes are TRBV20-1 and TRBJ1-2; TRBD1 matches at 7 bases. Per the germline V gene, CDR1 is DFQATT and CDR2 is SNEGSKA (reference sequence). The CDR3 is made up of 15 amino acids. The trim removed 1 base at V and 4 bases at J, leaving 9 bases unmatched. The CDR3 loop reads CSARVSRTGSYGYTF. CDR3 DNA: TGCAGTGCTAGAGTTTCCAGGACAGGTTCCTATGGCTACACCTTC.

As to this clonotype: Germline and junction disagree at one end, which may indicate a read error. The rearrangement joins TRBV5-1 to TRBJ2-3, with D hard to call. This CDR3 contains 15 residues. Germline assignment: CDR1 SGHRS and CDR2 YFSETQ. The CDR3 DNA sequence: TGTGCCAGCAGCTTACCAGAAGTCGTCACAGATACGCAGTATTTT. As protein: CASSLPEVVTDTQYF.

Worth noting for this clonotype: Without the conserved terminal phenylalanine or tryptophan, this CDR3 likely stems from a read error. Here the CDR3 DNA reads TGCAGTGCGACCGGGACGGACTCCTACGAGCAGTACCTC. Its translation: CSATGTDSYEQYL. The chain couples TRBV20-1 to TRBJ2-7, with D perhaps being TRBD1 or TRBD2 (5 bases each). This CDR3 is 13 amino acids long. Trimming cost V 6 bases and J 0 bases, with 12 bases left between them. CDR1 is DFQATT and CDR2 is SNEGSKA in the germline V gene (reference sequence).

The genes are TRBV7-6 and TRBJ1-1; the D is unclear. In germline, CDR1 is SGHVS, CDR2 FNYEAQ. This CDR3 has 14 amino acids. The V end lost 1 base, the J end lost 4 bases, and 10 bases lay between the germline ends. The CDR3 DNA follows: TGTGCCAGCAGCTTAGGCAGTAGGACCACTGAAGCTTTCTTT. Protein: CASSLGSRTTEAFF.

This chain connects TRBV4-1 to TRBJ1-1, with 7 bases matching TRBD1. The CDR3 totals 16 residues. V was pared by 5 bases and J by 1 base, with 10 bases of the junction left unmatched. Germline CDR1 reads MGHRA; CDR2 reads YSYEKL. The CDR3 region is CASSFSRGTQNTEAFF. For the CDR3, the DNA is TGCGCCAGCAGCTTTTCCAGGGGGACCCAGAACACTGAAGCTTTCTTT.

The rearrangement joins TRBV12-3 or TRBV12-4 to TRBJ2-1; D not resolved. V gave up 5 bases and J gave up 3 bases, with 11 bases separating them. This CDR3 region has 14 residues. The CDR3: CASSQRANYNEQFF. CDR3 in DNA: TGTGCCAGCAGTCAACGGGCTAACTACAATGAGCAGTTCTTC.

The genes are TRBV2 and TRBJ1-2; D ambiguous. Germline V gene data show CDR1 as SNHLY and CDR2 as FYNNEI. This CDR3 is built from 13 residues. Trimming stripped 3 bases from V and 4 bases from J, with 9 bases between. The DNA for the CDR3 is TGTGCCAGCAGTGATCGCAGTTCCTATGGCTACACCTTC. It yields the protein CASSDRSSYGYTF.

This clonotype was observed a few times. The chain has TRBV7-8 and TRBJ1-6; D not resolved. The CDR3 contains 15 residues. Germline V gene data show CDR1 as SGHVS and CDR2 as FQNEAQ. The V gene lost 5 bases and the J gene lost 6 bases, with 14 bases spanning the gap. CDR3 nucleotide sequence: TGTGCCAGCAGCCAAGACGCAGGTAGTAATTCACCCCTCCACTTT. This sequence encodes CASSQDAGSNSPLHF.

This clonotype came up a few times. This chain uses TRBV20-1 with TRBJ1-4, with no clear D. Germline CDR1 reads DFQATT; CDR2 reads SNEGSKA (reference sequence). The V end was cut by 2 bases, the J end by 7 bases, with 8 bases between. This CDR3 region has 12 residues. CDR3 sequence: CSARREPEKLFF. CDR3 nucleotide sequence: TGCAGTGCTAGACGCGAGCCTGAAAAACTGTTTTTT.